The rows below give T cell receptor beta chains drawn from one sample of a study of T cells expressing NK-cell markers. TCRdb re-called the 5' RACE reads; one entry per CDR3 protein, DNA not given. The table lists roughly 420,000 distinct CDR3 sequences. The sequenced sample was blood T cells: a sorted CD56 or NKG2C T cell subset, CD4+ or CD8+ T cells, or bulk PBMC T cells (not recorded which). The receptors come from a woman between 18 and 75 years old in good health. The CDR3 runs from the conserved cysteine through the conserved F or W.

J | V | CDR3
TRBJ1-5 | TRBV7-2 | CASSRDLGNQPQHF
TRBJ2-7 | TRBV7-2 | CASSLGIAVSSYEQYF
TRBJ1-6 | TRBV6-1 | CASSTRDVSGSPLHF
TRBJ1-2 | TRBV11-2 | CASSLVSGNYGYTF
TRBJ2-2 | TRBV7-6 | CASSLAAENTGELFF
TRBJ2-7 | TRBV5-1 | CASSLTNLAPYEQYF
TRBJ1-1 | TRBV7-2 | CASSEVGRAFF
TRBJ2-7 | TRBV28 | CASSLSQGWYF
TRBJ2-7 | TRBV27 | CASSPSGGQGLYEQYF
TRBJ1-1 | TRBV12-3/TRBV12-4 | CASSLERTGAFF
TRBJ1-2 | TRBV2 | CAINPNYGYTF
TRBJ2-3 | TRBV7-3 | CASSLSSGGTDTQYF
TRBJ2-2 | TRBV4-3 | CASSQVFGAGELFF
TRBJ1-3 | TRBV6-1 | CASSPQQGASSGNTIYF
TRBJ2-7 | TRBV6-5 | CASSWTGGDVYEQYF
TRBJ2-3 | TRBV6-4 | CASSLDRGPSDTQYF
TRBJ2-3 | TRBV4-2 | CASWPGTGTDTQYF
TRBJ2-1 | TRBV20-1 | CSAQKGMAYNEQFF
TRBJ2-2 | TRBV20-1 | CSARGSAGELFF
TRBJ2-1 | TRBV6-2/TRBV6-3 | CASSFISSYNEQFF
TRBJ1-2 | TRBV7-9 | CASSPRGGDYGYTF
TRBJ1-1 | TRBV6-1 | CASSPGLVTGGAEAFF